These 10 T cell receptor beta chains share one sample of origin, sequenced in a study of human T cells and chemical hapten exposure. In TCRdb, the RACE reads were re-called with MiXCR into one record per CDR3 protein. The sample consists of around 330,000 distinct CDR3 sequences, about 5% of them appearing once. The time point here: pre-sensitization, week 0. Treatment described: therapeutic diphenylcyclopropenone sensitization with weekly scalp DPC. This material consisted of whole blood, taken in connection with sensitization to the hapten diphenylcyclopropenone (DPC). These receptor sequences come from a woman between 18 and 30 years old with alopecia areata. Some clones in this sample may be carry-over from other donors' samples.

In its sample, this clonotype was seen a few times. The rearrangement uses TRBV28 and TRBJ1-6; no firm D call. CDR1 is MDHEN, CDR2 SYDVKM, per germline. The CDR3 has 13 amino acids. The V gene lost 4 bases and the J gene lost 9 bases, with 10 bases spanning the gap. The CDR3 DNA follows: TGTGCCAGCAGTTCGGGCATTGTTTCACCCCTCCACTTT. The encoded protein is CASSSGIVSPLHF. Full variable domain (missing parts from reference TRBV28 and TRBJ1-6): DVKVTQSSRYLVKRTGEKVFLECVQDMDHENMFWYRQDPGLGLRLIYFSYDVKMKEKGDIPEGYSVSREKKERFSLILESASTNQTSMYLCASSSGIVSPLHFGNGTRLTVT.

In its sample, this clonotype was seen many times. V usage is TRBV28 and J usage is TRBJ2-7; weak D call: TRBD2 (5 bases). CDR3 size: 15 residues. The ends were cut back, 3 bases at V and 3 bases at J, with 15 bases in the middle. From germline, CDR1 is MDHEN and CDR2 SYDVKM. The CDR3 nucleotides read TGTGCCAGCAGTTTGGTTGAGGGTGGGGACTACGAGCAGTACTTC. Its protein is CASSLVEGGDYEQYF.

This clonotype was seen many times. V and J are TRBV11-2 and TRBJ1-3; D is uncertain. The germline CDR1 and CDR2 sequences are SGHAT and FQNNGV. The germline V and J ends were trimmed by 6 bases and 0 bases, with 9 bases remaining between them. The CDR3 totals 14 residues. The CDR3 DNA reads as TGTGCCAGCAGTACAAGGGACTCTGGAAACACCATATATTTT. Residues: CASSTRDSGNTIYF.

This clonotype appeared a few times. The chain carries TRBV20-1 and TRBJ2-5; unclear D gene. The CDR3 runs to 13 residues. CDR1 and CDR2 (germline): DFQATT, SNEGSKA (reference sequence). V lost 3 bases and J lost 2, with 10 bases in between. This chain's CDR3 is CSASMDQQETQYF. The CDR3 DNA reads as TGCAGTGCTAGCATGGACCAGCAAGAGACCCAGTACTTC.

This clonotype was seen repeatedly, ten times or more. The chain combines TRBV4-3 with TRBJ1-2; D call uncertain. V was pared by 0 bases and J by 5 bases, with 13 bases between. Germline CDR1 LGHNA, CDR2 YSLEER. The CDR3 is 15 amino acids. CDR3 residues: CASSQEAEHPYGYTF. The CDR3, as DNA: TGCGCCAGCAGCCAAGAGGCAGAACACCCTTATGGCTACACCTTC.

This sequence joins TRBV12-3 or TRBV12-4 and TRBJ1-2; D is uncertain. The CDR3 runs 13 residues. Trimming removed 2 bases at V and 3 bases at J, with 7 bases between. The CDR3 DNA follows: TGTGCCAGCAGTTTATGGGTATACTATGGCTACACCTTC. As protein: CASSLWVYYGYTF.

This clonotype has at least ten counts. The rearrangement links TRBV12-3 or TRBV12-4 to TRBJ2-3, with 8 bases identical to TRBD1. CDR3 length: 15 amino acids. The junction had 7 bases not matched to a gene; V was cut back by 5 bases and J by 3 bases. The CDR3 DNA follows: TGTGCCAGCAGTCCCCGGGACAGGTTTACAGATACGCAGTATTTT. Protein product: CASSPRDRFTDTQYF.

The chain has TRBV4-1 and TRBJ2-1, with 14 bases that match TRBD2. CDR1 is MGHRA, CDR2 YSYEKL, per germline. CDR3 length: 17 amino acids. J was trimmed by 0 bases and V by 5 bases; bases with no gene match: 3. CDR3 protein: CASSLGLAGDSYNEQFF. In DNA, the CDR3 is TGCGCCAGCAGCTTGGGACTAGCGGGGGACTCCTACAATGAGCAGTTCTTC.

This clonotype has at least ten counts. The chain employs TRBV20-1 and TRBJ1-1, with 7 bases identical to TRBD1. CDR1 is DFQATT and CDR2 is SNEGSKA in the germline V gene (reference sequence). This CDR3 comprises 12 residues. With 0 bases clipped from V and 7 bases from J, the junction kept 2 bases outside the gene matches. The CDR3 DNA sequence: TGCAGTGCTAGAGAGGGACAGCTTGAAGCTTTCTTT. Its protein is CSAREGQLEAFF.

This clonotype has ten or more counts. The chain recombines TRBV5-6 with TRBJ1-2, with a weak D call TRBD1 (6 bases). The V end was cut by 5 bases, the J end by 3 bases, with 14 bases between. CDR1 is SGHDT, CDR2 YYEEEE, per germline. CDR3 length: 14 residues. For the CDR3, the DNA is TGTGCCAGCAGACCAGGGGAGATCCACTATGGCTACACCTTC. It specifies CASRPGEIHYGYTF.